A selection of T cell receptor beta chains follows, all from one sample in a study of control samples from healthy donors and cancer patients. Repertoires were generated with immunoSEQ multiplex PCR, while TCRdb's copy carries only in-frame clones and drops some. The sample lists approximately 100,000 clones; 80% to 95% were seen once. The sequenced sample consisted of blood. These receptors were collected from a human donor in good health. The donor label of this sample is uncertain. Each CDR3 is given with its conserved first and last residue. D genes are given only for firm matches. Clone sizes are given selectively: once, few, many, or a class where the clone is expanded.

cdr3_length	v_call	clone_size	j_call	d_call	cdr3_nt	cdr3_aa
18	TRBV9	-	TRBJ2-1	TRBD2	TGTGCCAGCAGCGAACTAGCGGGGGGCCCTAGGGTCTTCAATGAGCAGTTCTTC	CASSELAGGPRVFNEQFF
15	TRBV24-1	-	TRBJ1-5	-	TGTGCCACCAGTGATTTTAGAGGGGGAGGCCAGCCCCAGCATTTT	CATSDFRGGGQPQHF
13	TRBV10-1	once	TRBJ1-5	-	TGCGCCAGGGGGACACATAGCAATCAGCCCCAGCATTTT	CARGTHSNQPQHF
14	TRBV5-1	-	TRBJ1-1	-	-	CASSFGSGVTEAFF
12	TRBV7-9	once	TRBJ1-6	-	TGTGCCAGCAGCCGATGGCCTTCACCCCTCCACTTT	CASSRWPSPLHF
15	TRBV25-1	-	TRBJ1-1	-	TGTGCCAGCAGTGAGGGGCCGGTCGGGTACACTGAAGCTTTCTTT	CASSEGPVGYTEAFF
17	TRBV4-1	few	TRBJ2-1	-	TGCGCCAGCAGCCAGGTTGATATGGGGTTTTCCTACAATGAGCAGTTCTTC	CASSQVDMGFSYNEQFF
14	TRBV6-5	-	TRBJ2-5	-	TGTGCCAGCAAAGACAACGGCGGGGCCAGGTCCCAGTACTTC	CASKDNGGARSQYF
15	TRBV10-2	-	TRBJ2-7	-	TGCGCCAGCGTGCCACCTAGGCGGGGGCCCTACGAGCAGTACTTC	CASVPPRRGPYEQYF
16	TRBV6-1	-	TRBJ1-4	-	TGTGCCAGCAGGGAATCCGGGGGAAAAACGAATGAAAAACTGTTTTTT	CASRESGGKTNEKLFF
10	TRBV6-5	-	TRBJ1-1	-	TGTGCCAGCAGTAACACTGAAGCTTTCTTT	CASSNTEAFF
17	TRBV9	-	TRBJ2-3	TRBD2	TGTGCCAGCAGCGTAGCTTTCGGGGGGGTCCACACAGATACGCAGTATTTT	CASSVAFGGVHTDTQYF
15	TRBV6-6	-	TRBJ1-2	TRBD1	TGTGCCAGCAGTCACTCGGACAGGGGAAACTATGGCTACACCTTC	CASSHSDRGNYGYTF
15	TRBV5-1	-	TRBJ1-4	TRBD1	TGCGCCAGCAGCCTCGGGACAGGGACTAATGAAAAACTGTTTTTT	CASSLGTGTNEKLFF
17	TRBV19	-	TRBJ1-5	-	TGTGCCAGTAGTATAGACTTTCAGCCGGGAGGCCATCAGCCCCAGCATTTT	CASSIDFQPGGHQPQHF
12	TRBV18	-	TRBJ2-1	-	TGTGCCACACAGGGTAATCACGATGAGCAGTTCTTC	CATQGNHDEQFF
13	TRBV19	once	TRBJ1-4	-	TGTGCCAGTAGTAAGGGACCAGCTGAAAAACTGTTTTTT	CASSKGPAEKLFF
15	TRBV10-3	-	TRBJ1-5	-	TGTGCCATCCGGGGGACGGGGGAAGGCAATCAGCCCCAGCATTTT	CAIRGTGEGNQPQHF
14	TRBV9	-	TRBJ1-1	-	TGTGCCAGCAGCGTAGTAACAACGGGGACTGAAGCTTTCTTT	CASSVVTTGTEAFF
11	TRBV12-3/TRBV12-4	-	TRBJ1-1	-	TGTGCCAGCAGTTACAGGGCTGAAGCTTTCTTT	CASSYRAEAFF
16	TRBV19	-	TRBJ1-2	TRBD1	TGTGCCAGTAGTAAACGGACAGGCTCTATCTCATATGGCTACACCTTC	CASSKRTGSISYGYTF
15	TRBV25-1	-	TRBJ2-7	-	TGTGCCAGCAGTGACGGGAGACAGGGTCCCTACGAGCAGTACTTC	CASSDGRQGPYEQYF
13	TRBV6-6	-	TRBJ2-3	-	TGTGCCAGCAAGGGGACTCGGTCCGATACGCAGTATTTT	CASKGTRSDTQYF
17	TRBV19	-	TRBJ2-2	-	TGTGCCAGTAGTATGCGGCAGGGTGGTCTTAGCACCGGGGAGCTGTTTTTT	CASSMRQGGLSTGELFF
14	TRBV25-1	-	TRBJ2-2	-	TGTGCCAGCAGTGAGAACAGGAGGTCCGGGGAGCTGTTTTTT	CASSENRRSGELFF
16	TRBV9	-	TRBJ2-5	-	TGTGCCAGCAGCCAGGGGGCGGGGGCCAGTGGAGAGACCCAGTACTTC	CASSQGAGASGETQYF
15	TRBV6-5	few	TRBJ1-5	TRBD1	TGTGCCAGCAGCTCCGGGACAGGGGAGAATCAGCCCCAGCATTTT	CASSSGTGENQPQHF
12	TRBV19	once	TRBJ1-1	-	TGTGCCAGTAGCCACTTGAACACTGAAGCTTTCTTT	CASSHLNTEAFF
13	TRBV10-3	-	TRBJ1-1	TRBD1	TGTGCCATCAGTGGAGGGGACAGAGATCGGGGTTTCTTT	CAISGGDRDRGFF
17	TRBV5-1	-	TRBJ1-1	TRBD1	TGCGCCAGCAGCTTCGTGGGACAGGGGGCGCGGAGCACTGAAGCTTTCTTT	CASSFVGQGARSTEAFF
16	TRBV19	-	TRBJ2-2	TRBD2	TGTGCCAGTAGTACCTTGACACCCGGGGGGGCCGGGGAGCTGTTTTTT	CASSTLTPGGAGELFF
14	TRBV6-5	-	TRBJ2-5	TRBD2	TGTGCCAGCACCGGGACTAGCGGGACCGGGACCCAGTACTTC	CASTGTSGTGTQYF
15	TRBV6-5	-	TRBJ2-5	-	TGTGCCAGCAGTTACGGGGGGCGCATCCAAGAGACCCAGTACTTC	CASSYGGRIQETQYF
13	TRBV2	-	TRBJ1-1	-	TGTGCCAGCACAGGTTCACCTTACACTGAAGCTTTCTTT	CASTGSPYTEAFF
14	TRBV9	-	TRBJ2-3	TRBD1	TGTGCCAGCAGCCCGGGACAGGGAACAGATACGCAGTATTTT	CASSPGQGTDTQYF
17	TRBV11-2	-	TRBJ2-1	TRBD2	TGTGCCAGCAGCTTTAATTCGGGACTAGCGGGGGGATATGAGCAGTTCTTC	CASSFNSGLAGGYEQFF
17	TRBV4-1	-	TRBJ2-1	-	TGCGCCAGCAGCAAGGAAATAACGGTGGGGGGAGGCAATGAGCAGTTCTTC	CASSKEITVGGGNEQFF
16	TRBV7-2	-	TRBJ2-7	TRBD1	TGTGCCAGCAGCGTATACGGGACAGCGAGCTCCTACGAGCAGTACTTC	CASSVYGTASSYEQYF
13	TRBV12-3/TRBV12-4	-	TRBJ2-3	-	TGTGCCAGCAGCCCCCGGGCCACAGATACGCAGTATTTT	CASSPRATDTQYF
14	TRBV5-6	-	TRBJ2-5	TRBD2	TGTGCCAGCAGCGTCAAAGCGGGGGTGGAGACCCAGTACTTC	CASSVKAGVETQYF
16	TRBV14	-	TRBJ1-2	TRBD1	TGTGCCAGCAGCCTATCATTAGGACAGGAAAACTATGGCTACACCTTC	CASSLSLGQENYGYTF
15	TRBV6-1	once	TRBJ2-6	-	TGTGCCAGCAGTGAAGGGGCTTCTGGGGCCAACGTCCTGACTTTC	CASSEGASGANVLTF
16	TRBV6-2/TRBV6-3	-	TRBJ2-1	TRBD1	TGTGCCAGCAGTTGGCCCCCCGGACAGGGCTACAATGAGCAGTTCTTC	CASSWPPGQGYNEQFF
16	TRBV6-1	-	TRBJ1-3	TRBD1	TGTGCCAGCAGTGAATTGGACAGGCGGTTTAGGTACACCATATATTTT	CASSELDRRFRYTIYF
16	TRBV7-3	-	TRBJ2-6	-	TGTGCCAGCAGCCCATCGGGTAGCTCTGGGGCCAACGTCCTGACTTTC	CASSPSGSSGANVLTF
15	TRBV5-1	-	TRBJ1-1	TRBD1	TGCGCCAGCAGCGATCGGACAGGGGCGGGTACTGAAGCTTTCTTT	CASSDRTGAGTEAFF
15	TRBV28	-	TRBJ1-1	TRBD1	TGTGCCAGCAGTCCCCCGGGACAGCGGAACACTGAAGCTTTCTTT	CASSPPGQRNTEAFF
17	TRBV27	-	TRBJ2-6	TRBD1	TGTGCCAGCAGTGAAACCGGGACAGGGTCTGGGGCCAACGTCCTGACTTTC	CASSETGTGSGANVLTF
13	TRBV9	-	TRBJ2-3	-	TGTGCCAGCAGCGTACTAAGCGCAGATACGCAGTATTTT	CASSVLSADTQYF
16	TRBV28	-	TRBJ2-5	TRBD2	TGTGCCAGCAGTCTCCGTATGGTAGCGGGGGAAGAGACCCAGTACTTC	CASSLRMVAGEETQYF